This paragraph covers one TCR beta chain sequence. The authors' processing: Reference gene primers were amplified, and this amplification served to estimate nucleated cell counts. TCRdb keeps only in-frame clones here, not all; method: immunoSEQ multiplex PCR. V and J calls and clone size are as listed in that table; D and trimming were resolved from the DNA. The sample shows 200,000 to 250,000 clones, over 75% of them seen only once. Researchers sorted participants into cohorts using their self-reported clinical history. Participants classified as exposed had met a COVID-19 case within 2 weeks before study entry. The CDR3 sequence is 13 residues long. Germline V lookup: CDR1 MNHEY, CDR2 SVGAGI. Trimming took 10 bases from V and 12 from J; bases not matched to a gene: 13. This specimen belongs to a study of blood T cell repertoires in COVID-19. Looking at the study overall: The cDNA or gDNA used as material had been derived from T cells, B-cell-depleted T cells, or PBMCs.

Sequencing used PBMCs or T cells enriched from blood (not recorded which). This chain joins TRBV6-5 and TRBJ2-1; 9 bases align to TRBD1. This TCR was recovered from a woman in her twenties or thirties who had been exposed to COVID-19. CDR3 nucleotides: TGTGCCACCAAAAGAACGACGGACAGGGGGCAGTTCTTC. It is translated as CATKRTTDRGQFF.